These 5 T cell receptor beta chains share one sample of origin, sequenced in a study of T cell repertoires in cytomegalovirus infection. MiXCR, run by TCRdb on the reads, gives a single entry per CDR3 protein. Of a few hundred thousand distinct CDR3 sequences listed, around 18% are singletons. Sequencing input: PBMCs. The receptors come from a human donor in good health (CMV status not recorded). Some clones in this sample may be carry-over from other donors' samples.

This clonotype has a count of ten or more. CDR3 DNA: TGTGCCAGCAGCCGAGACCGGACTAGCGGGAGTTCCCAGTACTTC. Translation: CASSRDRTSGSSQYF. This sequence joins TRBV7-2 and TRBJ2-5, with 13 bases lining up with TRBD2. The CDR3 covers 15 residues. J was trimmed by 9 bases and V by 5 bases; bases with no gene match: 9. Germline CDR1 SGHTA, CDR2 FQGNSA.

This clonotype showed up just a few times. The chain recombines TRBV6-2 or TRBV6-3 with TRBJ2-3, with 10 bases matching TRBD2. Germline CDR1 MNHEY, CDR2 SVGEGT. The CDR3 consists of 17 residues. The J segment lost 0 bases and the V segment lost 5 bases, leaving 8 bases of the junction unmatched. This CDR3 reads CASSQRLAGHSTDTQYF. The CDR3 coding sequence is TGTGCCAGCAGTCAGCGACTAGCGGGTCATAGCACAGATACGCAGTATTTT.

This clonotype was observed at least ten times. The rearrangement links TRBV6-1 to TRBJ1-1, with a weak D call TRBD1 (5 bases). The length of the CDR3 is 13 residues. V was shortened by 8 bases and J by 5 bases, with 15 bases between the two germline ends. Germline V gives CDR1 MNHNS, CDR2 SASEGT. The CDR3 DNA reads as TGTGCCAGCGCCTCCTGGGGGGAAACTGAAGCTTTCTTT. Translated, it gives CASASWGETEAFF.

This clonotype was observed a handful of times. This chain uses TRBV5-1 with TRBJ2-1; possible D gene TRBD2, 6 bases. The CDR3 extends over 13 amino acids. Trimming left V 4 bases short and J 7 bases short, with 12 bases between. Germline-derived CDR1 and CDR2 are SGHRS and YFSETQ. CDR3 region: CASSPRAGNEQFF. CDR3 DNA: TGCGCCAGCAGCCCCCGAGCGGGTAATGAGCAGTTCTTC.

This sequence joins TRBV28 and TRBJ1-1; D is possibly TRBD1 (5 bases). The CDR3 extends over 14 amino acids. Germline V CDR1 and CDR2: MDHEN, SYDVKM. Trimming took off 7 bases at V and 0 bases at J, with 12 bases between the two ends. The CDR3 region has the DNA TGTGCCAGCAAGGTGGCAGGGATGAACACTGAAGCTTTCTTT. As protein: CASKVAGMNTEAFF.